This T cell receptor (beta chain) was recorded in a study of blood T cells in healthy people across ages. Study-wide results and limits: Conclusively comparing naive with antigen-experienced cells was impossible with unsorted PBMCs.

CDR1 and CDR2 from the germline V gene are SNHLY and FYNNEI. This CDR3 is built from 12 residues. This clonotype was counted a few times. The antigen is unknown. It was with a sample-barcoded 5' primer and a J-beta primer mix that a second PCR of about 7 to 12 cycles was run. TCRdb redid the calling of the 5' RACE reads with MiXCR, one entry per CDR3 protein. The repertoire holds 1,800,000 or so distinct CDR3 sequences, with around 42% as singletons. The chain has TRBV2 and TRBJ2-5, with D uncertain. The J call may be wrong; the DNA end is better matched by TRBJ2-7. This receptor was obtained from a human donor in good health. The specimen sequenced was blood. CDR3: CARKAPPGEQYF. CDR3 DNA sequence: TGTGCCAGAAAAGCCCCCCCGGGCGAGCAGTACTTC.